This T cell receptor (beta chain) was sequenced during a study of Graves' ophthalmopathy and Graves' hyperthyroidism. The authors amplified TCR beta CDR3 regions, and they did so from RNA transcripts for repertoire sequencing. First-round RT-PCR used HTBI primers; second-round multiplex PCR followed. TCRdb used MiXCR to reprocess the multiplex PCR reads, holding one entry per CDR3 protein. Among 620,000 or so distinct CDR3 sequences listed, roughly 20% were seen once. This clonotype appeared many times. J was trimmed by 5 bases and V by 8 bases; bases with no gene match: 9. This CDR3 comprises 13 residues.

The sequencing sample was made of peripheral blood. The chain recombines TRBV12-3 or TRBV12-4 with TRBJ2-7; 7 bases line up with TRBD2. This TCR was sampled from a woman aged 18-35 years with stable Graves' hyperthyroidism. Some clones in this sample may be carry-over from other donors' samples. The CDR3 DNA is TGTGCCAGCGGGGGGGTAGGAAGCGACGAGCAGTACTTC. It is translated as CASGGVGSDEQYF.